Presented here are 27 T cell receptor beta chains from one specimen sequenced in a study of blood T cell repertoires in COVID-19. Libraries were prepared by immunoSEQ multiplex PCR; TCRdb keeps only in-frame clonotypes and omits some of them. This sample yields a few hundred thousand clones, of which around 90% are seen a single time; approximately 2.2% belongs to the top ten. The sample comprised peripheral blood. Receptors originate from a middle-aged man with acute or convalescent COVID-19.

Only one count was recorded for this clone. The chain's CDR3 is CASSFQGGGNQPQHF. In DNA, the CDR3 is TGTGCCAGCAGTTTCCAGGGGGGCGGCAATCAGCCCCAGCATTTT. The chain has TRBV27 and TRBJ1-5; 7 bases map to TRBD1. The germline CDR1 and CDR2 sequences are MNHEY and SMNVEV (reference sequence). This CDR3 comprises 15 residues. V lost 3 bases and J lost 2; bases outside the gene matches: 4.

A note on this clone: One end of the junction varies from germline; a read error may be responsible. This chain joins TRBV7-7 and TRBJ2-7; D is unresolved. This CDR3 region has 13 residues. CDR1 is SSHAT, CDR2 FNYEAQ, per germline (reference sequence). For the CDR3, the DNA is TGTGCTAGCAGCTCGACTCGCGGTCACGAGCAGTACTTC. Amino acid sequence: CASSSTRGHEQYF.

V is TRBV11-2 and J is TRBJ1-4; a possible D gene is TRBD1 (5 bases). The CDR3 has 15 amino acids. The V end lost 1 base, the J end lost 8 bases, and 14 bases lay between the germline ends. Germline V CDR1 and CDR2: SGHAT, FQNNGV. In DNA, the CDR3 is TGTGCCAGCAGCTTAGGGTGGGCAGGGCAGGAAAAACTGTTTTTT. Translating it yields CASSLGWAGQEKLFF.

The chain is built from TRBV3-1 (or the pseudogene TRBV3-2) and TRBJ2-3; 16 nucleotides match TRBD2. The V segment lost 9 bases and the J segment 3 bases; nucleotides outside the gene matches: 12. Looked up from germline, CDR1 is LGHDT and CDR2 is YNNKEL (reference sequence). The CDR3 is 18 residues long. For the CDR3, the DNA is TGTGCCAGTTCGGGACTAGCGGGGGGGTACGGTGGGACAGATACGCAGTATTTT. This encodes CASSGLAGGYGGTDTQYF.

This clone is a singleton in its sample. For the CDR3, the DNA is TGTGCCAGCTCACGGGGACAGGGGTATGCTGATAGCAATCAGCCCCAGCATTTT. It codes for CASSRGQGYADSNQPQHF. V gene TRBV18 combines with J gene TRBJ1-5; TRBD1 aligns across 10 bases. Trimming cost V 4 bases and J 0 bases; bases outside gene matches: 9. The CDR3 loop spans 18 amino acids. Per the germline V gene, CDR1 is KGHSH and CDR2 is LQKENI. The full variable domain, in which reference TRBV18 and TRBJ1-5 provide the parts outside the CDR3, is NAGVMQNPRHLVRRRGQEARLRCSPMKGHSHVYWYRQLPEEGLKFMVYLQKENIIDESGMPKERFSAEFPKEGPSILRIQQVVRGDSAAYFCASSRGQGYADSNQPQHFGDGTRLSIL.

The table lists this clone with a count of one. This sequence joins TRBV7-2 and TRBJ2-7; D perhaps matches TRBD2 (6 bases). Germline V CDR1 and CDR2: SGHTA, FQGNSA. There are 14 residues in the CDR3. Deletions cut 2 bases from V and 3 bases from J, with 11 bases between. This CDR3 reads CASSLFGGVYEQYF. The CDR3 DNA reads TGTGCCAGCAGCTTATTCGGCGGGGTCTACGAGCAGTACTTC. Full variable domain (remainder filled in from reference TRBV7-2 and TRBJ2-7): GAGVSQSPSNKVTEKGKDVELRCDPISGHTALYWYRQSLGQGLEFLIYFQGNSAPDKSGLPSDRFSAERTGGSVSTLTIQRTQQEDSAVYLCASSLFGGVYEQYFGPGTRLTVT.

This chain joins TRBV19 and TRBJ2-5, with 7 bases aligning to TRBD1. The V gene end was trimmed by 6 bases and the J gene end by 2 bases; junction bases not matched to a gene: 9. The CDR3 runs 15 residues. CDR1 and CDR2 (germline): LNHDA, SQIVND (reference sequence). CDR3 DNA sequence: TGTGCCAGTAGCACAGGGACAGCAACTCAAGAGACCCAGTACTTC. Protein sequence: CASSTGTATQETQYF. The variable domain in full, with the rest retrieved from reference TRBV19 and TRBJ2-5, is DGGITQSPKYLFRKEGQNVTLSCEQNLNHDAMYWYRQDPGQGLRLIYYSQIVNDFQKGDIAEGYSVSREKKESFPLTVTSAQKNPTAFYLCASSTGTATQETQYFGPGTRLLVL.

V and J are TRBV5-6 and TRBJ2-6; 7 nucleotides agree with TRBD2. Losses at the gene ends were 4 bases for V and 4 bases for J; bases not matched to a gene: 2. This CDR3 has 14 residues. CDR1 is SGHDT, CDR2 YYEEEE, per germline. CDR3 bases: TGTGCCAGCAGCCGGGGGGACGGGGCCAACGTCCTGACTTTC. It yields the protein CASSRGDGANVLTF.

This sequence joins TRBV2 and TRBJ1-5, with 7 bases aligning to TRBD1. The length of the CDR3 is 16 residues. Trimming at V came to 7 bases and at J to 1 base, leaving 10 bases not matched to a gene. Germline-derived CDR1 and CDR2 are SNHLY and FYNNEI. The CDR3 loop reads CASTRQGGRSNQPQHF. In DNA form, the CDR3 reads TGTGCCAGCACCCGACAAGGGGGCAGGAGCAATCAGCCCCAGCATTTT.

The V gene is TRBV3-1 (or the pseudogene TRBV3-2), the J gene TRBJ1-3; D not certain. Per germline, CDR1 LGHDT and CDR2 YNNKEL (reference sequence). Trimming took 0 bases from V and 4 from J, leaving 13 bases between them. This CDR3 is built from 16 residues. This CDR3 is CASSQDLARRGNTIYF. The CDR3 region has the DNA TGTGCCAGCAGCCAAGATTTGGCGAGGAGGGGAAACACCATATATTTT.

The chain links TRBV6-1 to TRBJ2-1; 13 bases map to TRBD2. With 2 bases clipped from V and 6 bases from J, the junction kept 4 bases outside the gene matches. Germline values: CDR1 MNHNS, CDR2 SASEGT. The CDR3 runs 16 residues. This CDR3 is CASSEHRTSGGNEQFF. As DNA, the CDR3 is TGTGCCAGCAGTGAACACAGGACTAGCGGGGGCAATGAGCAGTTCTTC.

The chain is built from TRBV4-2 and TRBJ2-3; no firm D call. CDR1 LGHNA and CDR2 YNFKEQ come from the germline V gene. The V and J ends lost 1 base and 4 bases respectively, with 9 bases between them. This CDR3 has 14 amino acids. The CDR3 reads CASSQVESSDTQYF. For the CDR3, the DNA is TGTGCCAGCAGCCAAGTGGAGAGTTCAGATACGCAGTATTTT.

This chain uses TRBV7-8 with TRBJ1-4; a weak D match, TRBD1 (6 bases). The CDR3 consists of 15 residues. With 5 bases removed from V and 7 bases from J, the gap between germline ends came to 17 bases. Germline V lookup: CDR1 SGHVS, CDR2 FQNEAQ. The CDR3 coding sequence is TGTGCCAGCAGCCCCCGGCGGGGGCAAGGTGAAAAACTGTTTTTT. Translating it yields CASSPRRGQGEKLFF.

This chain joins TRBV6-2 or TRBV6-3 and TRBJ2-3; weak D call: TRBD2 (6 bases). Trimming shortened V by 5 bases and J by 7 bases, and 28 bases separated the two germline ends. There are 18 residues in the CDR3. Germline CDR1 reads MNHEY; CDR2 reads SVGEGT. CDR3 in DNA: TGTGCCAGCAGTGCCTACCCCGACGGGCGGGACTCTCGATATACGCAGTATTTT. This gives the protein CASSAYPDGRDSRYTQYF.

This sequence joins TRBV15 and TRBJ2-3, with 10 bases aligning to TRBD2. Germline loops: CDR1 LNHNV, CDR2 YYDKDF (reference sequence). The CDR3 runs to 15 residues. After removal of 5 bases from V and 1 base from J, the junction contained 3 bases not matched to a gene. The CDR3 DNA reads TGTGCCACCAGCGGCCTAGCGGGGGGCACAGATACGCAGTATTTT. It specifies CATSGLAGGTDTQYF. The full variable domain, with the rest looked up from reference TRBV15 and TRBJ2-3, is DAMVIQNPRYQVTQFGKPVTLSCSQTLNHNVMYWYQQKSSQAPKLLFHYYDKDFNNEADTPDNFQSRRPNTSFCFLDIRSPGLGDTAMYLCATSGLAGGTDTQYFGPGTRLTVL.

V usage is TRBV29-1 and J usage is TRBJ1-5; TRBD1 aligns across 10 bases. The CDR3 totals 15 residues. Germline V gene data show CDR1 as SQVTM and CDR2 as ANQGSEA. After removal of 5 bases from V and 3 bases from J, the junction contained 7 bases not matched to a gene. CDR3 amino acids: CSVIPTGGNNQPQHF. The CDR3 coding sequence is TGCAGCGTTATCCCGACAGGGGGCAACAATCAGCCCCAGCATTTT.

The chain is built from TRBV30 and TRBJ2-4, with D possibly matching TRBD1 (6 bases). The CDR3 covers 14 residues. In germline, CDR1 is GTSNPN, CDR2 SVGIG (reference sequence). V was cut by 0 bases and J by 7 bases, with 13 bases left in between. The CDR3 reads CAWSVSRGWNIQYF. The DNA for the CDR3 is TGTGCCTGGAGTGTATCCAGGGGATGGAACATTCAGTACTTC. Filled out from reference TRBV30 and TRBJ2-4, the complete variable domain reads SQTIHQWPATLVQPVGSPLSLECTVEGTSNPNLYWYRQAAGRGLQLLFYSVGIGQISSEVPQNLSASRPQDRQFILSSKKLLLSDSGFYLCAWSVSRGWNIQYFGAGTRLSVL.

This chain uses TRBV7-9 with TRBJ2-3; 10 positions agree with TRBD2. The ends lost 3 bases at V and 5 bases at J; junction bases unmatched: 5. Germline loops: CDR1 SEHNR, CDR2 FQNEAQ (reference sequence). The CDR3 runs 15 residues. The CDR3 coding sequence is TGTGCCAGCAGCTTTCAGCGGGGGGGCCGAGATACGCAGTATTTT. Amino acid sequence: CASSFQRGGRDTQYF.

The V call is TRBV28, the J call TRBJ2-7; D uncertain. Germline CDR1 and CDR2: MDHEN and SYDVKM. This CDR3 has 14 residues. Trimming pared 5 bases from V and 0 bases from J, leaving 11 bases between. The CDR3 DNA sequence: TGTGCCAGCAGTATTCCGCACGGCTCCTACGAGCAGTACTTC. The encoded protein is CASSIPHGSYEQYF.

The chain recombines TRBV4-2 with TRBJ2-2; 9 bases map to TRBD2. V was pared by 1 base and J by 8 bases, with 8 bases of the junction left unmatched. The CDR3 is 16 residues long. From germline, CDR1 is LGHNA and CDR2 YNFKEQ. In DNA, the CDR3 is TGTGCCAGCAGCCAAGGCGGGGGGGTGAGGGGAGGGGAGCTGTTTTTT. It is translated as CASSQGGGVRGGELFF.

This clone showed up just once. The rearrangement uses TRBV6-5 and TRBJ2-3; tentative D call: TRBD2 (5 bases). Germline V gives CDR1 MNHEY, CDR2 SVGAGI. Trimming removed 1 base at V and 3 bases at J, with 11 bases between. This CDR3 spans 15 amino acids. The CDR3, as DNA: TGTGCCAGCAGTTACTTAAACCGACTAACAGATACGCAGTATTTT. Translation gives CASSYLNRLTDTQYF.

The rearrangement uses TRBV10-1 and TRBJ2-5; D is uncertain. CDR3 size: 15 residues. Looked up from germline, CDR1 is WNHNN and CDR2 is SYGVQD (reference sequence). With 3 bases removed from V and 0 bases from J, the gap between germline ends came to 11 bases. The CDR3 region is CASSENVADQETQYF. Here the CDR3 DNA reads TGCGCCAGCAGTGAAAATGTGGCGGACCAAGAGACCCAGTACTTC.

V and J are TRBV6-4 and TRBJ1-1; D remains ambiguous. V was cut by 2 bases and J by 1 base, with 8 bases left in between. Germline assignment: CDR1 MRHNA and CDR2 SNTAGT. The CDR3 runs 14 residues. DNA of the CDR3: TGTGCCAGCAGTGACCAGGCGGGGAACACTGAAGCTTTCTTT. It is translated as CASSDQAGNTEAFF.

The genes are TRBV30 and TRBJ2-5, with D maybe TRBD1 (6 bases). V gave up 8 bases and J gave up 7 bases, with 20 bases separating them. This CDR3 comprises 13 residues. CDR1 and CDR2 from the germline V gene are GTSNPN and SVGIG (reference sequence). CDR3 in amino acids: CALKQGSGGTQYF. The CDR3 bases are TGTGCCCTTAAACAGGGCTCGGGTGGGACCCAGTACTTC.

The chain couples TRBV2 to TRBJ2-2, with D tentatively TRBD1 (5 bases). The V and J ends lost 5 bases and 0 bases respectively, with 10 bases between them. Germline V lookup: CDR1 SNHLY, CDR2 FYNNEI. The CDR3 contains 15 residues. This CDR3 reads CASSYRHPNTGELFF. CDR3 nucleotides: TGTGCCAGCAGTTACAGGCACCCGAACACCGGGGAGCTGTTTTTT.

The CDR3 loop reads CASSLDQGGTEAFF. The CDR3 coding sequence is TGTGCCAGCAGCTTAGACCAGGGCGGCACTGAAGCTTTCTTT. V gene TRBV7-6 combines with J gene TRBJ1-1, with D perhaps matching TRBD1 (5 bases). The germline V and J ends were trimmed by 1 base and 4 bases, with 10 bases remaining between them. Germline V gene lookup returns CDR1 SGHVS and CDR2 FNYEAQ. There are 14 residues in the CDR3.

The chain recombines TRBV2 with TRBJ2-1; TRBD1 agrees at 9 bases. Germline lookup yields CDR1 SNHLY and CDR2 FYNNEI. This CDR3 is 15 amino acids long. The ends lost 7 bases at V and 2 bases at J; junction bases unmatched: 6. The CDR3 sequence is CASKGDRVPYNEQFF. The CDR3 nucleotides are TGTGCCAGCAAGGGGGACAGGGTCCCCTACAATGAGCAGTTCTTC.